This T cell receptor (beta chain) was documented in a study of T cells in women clearing cervical HPV infection. Study background: Controls were women whose single incident HPV16 infection cleared within 12 months without precancer or cancer. Study-level points and caveats: T-cell numbers per sample were unknown and may explain richness differences.

Each participant carried one incident cervical HPV16 infection only. As regards this clone: The antigen remains unidentified. The read terminates 3 residues before the CDR3 end, so the remaining end is supplied by the germline J gene.

Only in-frame clones appear in the TCRdb table, and some are missing; sequencing was by immunoSEQ multiplex PCR. This repertoire includes about 48,000 clones. CDR1 and CDR2 from the germline V gene are SGHRS and YFSETQ. With 4 bases clipped from V and 7 bases from J, the junction kept 6 bases outside the gene matches. The CDR3 is 15 amino acids. The sequencing sample was made of blood buffy coat. The receptor's source is a woman aged 18-70 years with a cervical HPV16 infection that either progressed to CIN3+ or cleared (not recorded which). V is TRBV5-1 and J is TRBJ2-1; 12 nucleotides agree with TRBD1. The CDR3: CASSTGQGAPNEQFF. The sequenced CDR3 bases are TGCGCCAGCAGCACGGGACAGGGGGCCCCTAATGAG.